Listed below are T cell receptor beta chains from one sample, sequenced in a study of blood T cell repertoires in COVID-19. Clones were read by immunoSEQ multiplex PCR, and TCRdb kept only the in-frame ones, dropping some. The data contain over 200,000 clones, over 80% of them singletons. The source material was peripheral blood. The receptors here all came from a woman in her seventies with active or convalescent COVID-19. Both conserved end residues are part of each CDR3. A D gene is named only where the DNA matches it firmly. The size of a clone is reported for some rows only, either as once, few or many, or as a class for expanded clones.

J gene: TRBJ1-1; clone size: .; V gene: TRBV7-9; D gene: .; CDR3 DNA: TGTGCCAGCTCCAATAAACCCGGGGGTATCACTGAAGCTTTCTTT; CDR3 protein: CASSNKPGGITEAFF
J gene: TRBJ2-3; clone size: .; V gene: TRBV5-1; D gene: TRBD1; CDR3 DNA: TGCGCCAGCAGTACGGGACAGCTTAGCACAGATACGCAGTATTTT; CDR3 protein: CASSTGQLSTDTQYF
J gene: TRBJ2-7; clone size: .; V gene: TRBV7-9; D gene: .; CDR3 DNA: TGTGCCAGCAGCTATAACCAGGCCCCCTACGAGCAGTACTTC; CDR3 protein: CASSYNQAPYEQYF
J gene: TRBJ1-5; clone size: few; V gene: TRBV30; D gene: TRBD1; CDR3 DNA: TGTGCCTGGAGTTATCCCGGGACAGGGTATAATCAGCCCCAGCATTTT; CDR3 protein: CAWSYPGTGYNQPQHF
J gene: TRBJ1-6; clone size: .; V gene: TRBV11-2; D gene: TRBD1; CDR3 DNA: TGTGCCAGCAGCCTGAACAGGGGTGTCGGGTCTGAGTCCCTCCACTTT; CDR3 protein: CASSLNRGVGSESLHF
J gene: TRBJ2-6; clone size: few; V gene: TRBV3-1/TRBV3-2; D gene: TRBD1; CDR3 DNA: TGTGCCAGCAGCCCGACAGGGGGTTTATCTGGGGCCAACGTCCTGACTTTC; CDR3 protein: CASSPTGGLSGANVLTF
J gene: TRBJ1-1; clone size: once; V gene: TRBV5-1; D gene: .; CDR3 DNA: TGCGCCAGCAGCGGCGAGCGCGGGATTCCTGAAGCTTTCTTT; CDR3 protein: CASSGERGIPEAFF
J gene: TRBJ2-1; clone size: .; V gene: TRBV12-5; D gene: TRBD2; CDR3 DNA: TGTGCTAGTGGTTTGGGGACTAGCGCAGATGAGCAGTTCTTC; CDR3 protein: CASGLGTSADEQFF
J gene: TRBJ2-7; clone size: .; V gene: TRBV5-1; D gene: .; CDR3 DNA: TGCGCCAGCAGGCTTCCAGGGTTAAGCTCCTACGAGCAGTACTTC; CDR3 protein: CASRLPGLSSYEQYF
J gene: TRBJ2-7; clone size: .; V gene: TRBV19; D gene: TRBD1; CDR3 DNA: TGTGCCAGTAGTCCACGGGACAGGGGGCCCTACGAGCAGTACTTC; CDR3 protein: CASSPRDRGPYEQYF
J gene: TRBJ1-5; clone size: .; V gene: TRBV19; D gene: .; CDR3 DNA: TGTGCCAGTAGTATAGGGAGAGGCAATCAGCCCCAGCATTTT; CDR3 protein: CASSIGRGNQPQHF
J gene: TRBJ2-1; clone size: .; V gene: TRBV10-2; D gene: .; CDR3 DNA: TGCGCCAGCAGTGAGTCGATCTGGGGCCCGGGCGGGGACGTCAATGAGCAGTTCTTC; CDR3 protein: CASSESIWGPGGDVNEQFF
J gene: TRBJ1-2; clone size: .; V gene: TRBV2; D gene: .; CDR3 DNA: TGTGCCAGCTCCAAAGAGGGTTTGAAGTATGGCTACACCTTC; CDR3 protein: CASSKEGLKYGYTF
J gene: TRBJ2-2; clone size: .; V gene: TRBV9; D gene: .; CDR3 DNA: TGTGCCAGCAGCCCCACTAGGGCGTTAGCTCGGGGCGGGGAGCTGTTTTTT; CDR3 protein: CASSPTRALARGGELFF
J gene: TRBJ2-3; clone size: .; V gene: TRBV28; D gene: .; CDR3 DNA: TGTGCCAGCAGGGCCACAGATACGCAGTATTTT; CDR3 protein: CASRATDTQYF
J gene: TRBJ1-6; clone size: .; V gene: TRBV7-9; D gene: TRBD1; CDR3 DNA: TGTGCCAGCAGCTCCCCCACAGGGGAGGTTGATTCACCCCTCCACTTT; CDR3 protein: CASSSPTGEVDSPLHF
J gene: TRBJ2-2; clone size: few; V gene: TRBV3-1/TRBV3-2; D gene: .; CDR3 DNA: TGTGCCAGCAGCCAAGATCTAGGACTCCTGATGGGGTACGCCGGGGAGCTGTTTTTT; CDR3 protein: CASSQDLGLLMGYAGELFF
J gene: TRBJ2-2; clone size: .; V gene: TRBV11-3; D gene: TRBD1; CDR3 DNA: TGTGCCAGCAGCTTAAGTACCGGGACAGTGACCGGGGAGCTGTTTTTT; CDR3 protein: CASSLSTGTVTGELFF
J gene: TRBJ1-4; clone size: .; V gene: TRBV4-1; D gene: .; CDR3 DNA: TGCGCCAGCAGCCAAGTGACGGGGGAAAAACTGTTTTTT; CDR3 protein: CASSQVTGEKLFF
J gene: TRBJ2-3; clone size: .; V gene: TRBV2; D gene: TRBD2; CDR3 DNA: TGTGCCAGCAGTGAGTTAGCGGGGGCCACAGATACGCAGTATTTT; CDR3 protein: CASSELAGATDTQYF
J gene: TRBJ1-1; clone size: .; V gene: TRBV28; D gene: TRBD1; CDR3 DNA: TGTGCCAGCAGTCCGCGGGACAGCTCAGCTGAAGCTTTCTTT; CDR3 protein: CASSPRDSSAEAFF
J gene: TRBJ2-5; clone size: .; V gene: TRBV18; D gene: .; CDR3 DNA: TGTGCCAGCTCACCACTTTACCATGGGACACGCCAAGAGACCCAGTACTTC; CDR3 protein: CASSPLYHGTRQETQYF
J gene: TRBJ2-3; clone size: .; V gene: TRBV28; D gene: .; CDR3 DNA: TGTGCCAGCAACCCCTCGGGTGGAGATACGCAGTATTTT; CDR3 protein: CASNPSGGDTQYF
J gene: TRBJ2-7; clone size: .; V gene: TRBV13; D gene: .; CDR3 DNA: TGTGCCAGCAGCTCCCAGGGGTTCTACGAGCAGTACTTC; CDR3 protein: CASSSQGFYEQYF
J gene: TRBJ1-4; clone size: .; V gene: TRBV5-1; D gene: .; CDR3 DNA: TGCGCCAGCAGCGTCGTACCTACAGGGATACTTAATGAAAAACTGTTTTTT; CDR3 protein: CASSVVPTGILNEKLFF
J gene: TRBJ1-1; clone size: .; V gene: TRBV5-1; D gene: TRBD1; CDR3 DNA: TGCGCCAGCAGCGAGGGACAGACCCTCCGCCCTGAAGCTTTCTTT; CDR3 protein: CASSEGQTLRPEAFF
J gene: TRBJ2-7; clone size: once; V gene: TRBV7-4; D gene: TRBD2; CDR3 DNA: TGTGCCAGCAGCTTAGGGGCTAGCGGGAGCTCCTACGAGCAGTACTTC; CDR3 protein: CASSLGASGSSYEQYF
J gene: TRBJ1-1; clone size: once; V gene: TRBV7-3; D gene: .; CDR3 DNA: TGTGCCAGCAGTTTTGACAGCAACACTGAAGCTTTCTTT; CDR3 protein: CASSFDSNTEAFF
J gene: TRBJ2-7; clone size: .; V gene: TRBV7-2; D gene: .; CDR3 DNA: TGTGCCAGCAGCCCCTCGCGGTCGCGAGGCGAGCAGTACTTC; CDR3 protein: CASSPSRSRGEQYF
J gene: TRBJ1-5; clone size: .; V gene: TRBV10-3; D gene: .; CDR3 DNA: TGTGCCATCAGTGAGGGAGTAAACAATCAGCCCCAGCATTTT; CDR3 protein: CAISEGVNNQPQHF
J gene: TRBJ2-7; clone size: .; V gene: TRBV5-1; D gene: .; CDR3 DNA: TGCGCCAGCACCTTATCCTCCGGGACTTCCTACGAGCAGTACTTC; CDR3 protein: CASTLSSGTSYEQYF
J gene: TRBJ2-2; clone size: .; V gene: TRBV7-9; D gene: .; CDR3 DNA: TGTGCCAGCAGTCTAGGGGGCACCGGGGAGCTGTTTTTT; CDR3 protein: CASSLGGTGELFF
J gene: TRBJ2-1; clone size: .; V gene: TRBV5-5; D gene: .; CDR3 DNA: TGTGCCAGCAGTCCCCAGGGATTTGAGCAGTTCTTC; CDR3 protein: CASSPQGFEQFF
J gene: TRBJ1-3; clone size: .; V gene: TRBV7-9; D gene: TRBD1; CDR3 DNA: TGTGCCAGCAGCCGAGACAGGGGCTCTGGAAACACCATATATTTT; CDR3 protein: CASSRDRGSGNTIYF
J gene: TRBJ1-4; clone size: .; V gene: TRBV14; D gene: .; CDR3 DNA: TGTGCCAGCAGTCGACATGCAACTAATGAAAAACTGTTTTTT; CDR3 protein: CASSRHATNEKLFF
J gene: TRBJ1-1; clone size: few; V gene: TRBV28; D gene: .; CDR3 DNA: TGTGCCAGCAGGATGACAGCGAACACTGAAGCTTTCTTT; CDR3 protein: CASRMTANTEAFF
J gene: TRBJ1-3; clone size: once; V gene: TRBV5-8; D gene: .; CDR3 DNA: TGTGCCAGCAGCTTGGATTTGGGCAGGGTAGTAAACACCATATATTTT; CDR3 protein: CASSLDLGRVVNTIYF
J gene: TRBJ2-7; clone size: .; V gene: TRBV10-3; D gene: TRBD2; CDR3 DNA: TGTGCCACCTGGACTAGCGGGAGTTCCGAGCAGTACTTC; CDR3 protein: CATWTSGSSEQYF
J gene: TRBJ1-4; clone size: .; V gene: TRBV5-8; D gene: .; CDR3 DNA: TGTGCCAGCAGCTTACAGGGAGAGAAACTGTTTTTT; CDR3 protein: CASSLQGEKLFF
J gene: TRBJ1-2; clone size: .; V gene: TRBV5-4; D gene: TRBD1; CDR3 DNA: TGTGCCAGCAGCTTACAGGGGTCCCAGCTATATGGCTACACCTTC; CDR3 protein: CASSLQGSQLYGYTF
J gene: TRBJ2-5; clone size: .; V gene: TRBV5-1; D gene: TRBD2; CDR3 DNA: TGCGCCAGCAGCTTGGGGACTAGCGGGAGGGCCTTAGAGACCCAGTACTTC; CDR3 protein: CASSLGTSGRALETQYF
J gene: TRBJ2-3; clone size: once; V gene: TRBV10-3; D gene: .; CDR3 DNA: TGTGCCATCAGTGGGCTGGTAGCGGACTACACAGATACGCAGTATTTT; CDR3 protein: CAISGLVADYTDTQYF
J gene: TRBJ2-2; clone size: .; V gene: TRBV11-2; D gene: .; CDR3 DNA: TGTGCCAGCGCCCGGGCCGGGGGCACCGGGGAGCTGTTTTTT; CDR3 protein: CASARAGGTGELFF